Below are 21 T cell receptor beta chains sequenced from a single sample in a study of cytomegalovirus exposure and HLA in healthy donors. The PCR employed 60 Vbeta primers together with 13 Jbeta primers. Generated by immunoSEQ multiplex PCR, the TCRdb table keeps only in-frame clones and is missing some. Seen here are approximately 130,000 clones, about 76% observed once, and the top ten hold less than 2.5%. Sequencing was performed on PBMCs. All receptors come from a middle-aged woman in good health and CMV-seronegative.

In nucleotides, the CDR3 is TGCGCCAGCGACAGGGGCGGAGGCACTGAAGCTTTCTTT. This codes for CASDRGGGTEAFF. This sequence joins TRBV5-1 and TRBJ1-1, with 8 positions matching TRBD1. Germline lookup yields CDR1 SGHRS and CDR2 YFSETQ. The CDR3 is made up of 13 amino acids. V lost 7 bases to trimming and J lost 4 bases; unmatched junction nucleotides: 6.

The gene calls are TRBV29-1 and TRBJ1-1; 8 positions match TRBD1. Losses at the gene ends were 3 bases for V and 3 bases for J; bases not matched to a gene: 18. CDR1 and CDR2 from the germline V gene are SQVTM and ANQGSEA. The CDR3 extends over 18 amino acids. CDR3 residues: CSVDRRTMNRGRYTEAFF. The CDR3 DNA reads TGCAGCGTTGATCGCCGCACGATGAACAGGGGGAGGTACACTGAAGCTTTCTTT. Based on the CDR3 plus reference TRBV29-1 and TRBJ1-1, the full variable domain is SAVISQKPSRDICQRGTSLTIQCQVDSQVTMMFWYRQQPGQSLTLIATANQGSEATYESGFVIDKFPISRPNLTFSTLTVSNMSPEDSSIYLCSVDRRTMNRGRYTEAFFGQGTRLTVV.

This chain links TRBV6-1 with TRBJ2-3; 8 positions match TRBD2. This CDR3 has 15 residues. The V segment lost 2 bases and the J segment 3 bases; nucleotides outside the gene matches: 4. CDR1 is MNHNS, CDR2 SASEGT, per germline. The CDR3 reads CASSEFGGGTDTQYF. The DNA of the CDR3 is TGTGCCAGCAGTGAATTCGGGGGGGGTACAGATACGCAGTATTTT.

V gene TRBV28 combines with J gene TRBJ1-2; 8 bases are shared with TRBD1. The CDR3 is 15 residues long. V lost 2 bases and J lost 2; bases outside the gene matches: 4. Germline V gives CDR1 MDHEN, CDR2 SYDVKM. The CDR3 nucleotides are TGTGCCAGCAGTTTACTCCCAGGGGGCAACTATGGCTACACCTTC. Translated: CASSLLPGGNYGYTF.

This clone has a handful of counts. In nucleotides, the CDR3 is TGTGCCAGCCGGGACTCGGCGAGCAACACTGAAGCTTTCTTT. It is translated as CASRDSASNTEAFF. The V call is TRBV6-6, the J call TRBJ1-1, with D perhaps TRBD1 (5 bases). CDR1 MNHNY and CDR2 SVGAGI come from the germline V gene (reference sequence). CDR3 length: 14 residues. V gave up 8 bases and J gave up 2 bases, with 15 bases separating them.

V usage is TRBV7-3 and J usage is TRBJ2-1; the D gene is possibly TRBD1 (7 bases). Germline-derived CDR1 and CDR2 are SGHTA and FQGTGA. The V end lost 6 bases, the J end lost 6 bases, and 33 bases lay between the germline ends. The CDR3 length is 20 residues. The CDR3 spells CASRFDSLLLGGTVGNEQFF. The CDR3 coding sequence is TGTGCCAGCAGATTTGATAGCTTGTTACTGGGCGGGACAGTAGGCAATGAGCAGTTCTTC.

V gene TRBV6-5 combines with J gene TRBJ1-5; no definite D call. The germline V gene has CDR1 MNHEY and CDR2 SVGAGI. The CDR3 length is 13 residues. Between the trimmed V and J ends, which lost 6 bases and 3 bases, there was a span of 9 bases. Written as DNA, the CDR3 is TGTGCCAGCAGACGAACAGTCAATCAGCCCCAGCATTTT. Translating gives CASRRTVNQPQHF.

The chain uses TRBV4-2 and TRBJ2-3; 8 bases map to TRBD1. Germline CDR1 reads LGHNA; CDR2 reads YNFKEQ. V lost 4 bases to trimming and J lost 1 base; unmatched junction nucleotides: 7. The CDR3 is 16 residues long. CDR3 nucleotide sequence: TGTGCCAGCAGCCGAACGACAGGGGATGGCACAGATACGCAGTATTTT. Protein sequence: CASSRTTGDGTDTQYF.

V and J are TRBV27 and TRBJ2-5; maybe TRBD2 (6 bases). Gene TRBJ2-7 matches the end of the DNA better, so the J call may be wrong. Germline CDR1 reads MNHEY; CDR2 reads SMNVEV (reference sequence). This CDR3 has 15 residues. CDR3 bases: TGTGCCAGCAGTACAACCGGGACTTCCTCTTACGAGCAGTACTTC. It translates to CASSTTGTSSYEQYF.

V usage is TRBV6-8 and J usage is TRBJ2-7; 7 nucleotides align to TRBD1. The CDR3 has 16 amino acids. The germline CDR1 and CDR2 sequences are MNHGY and SAAAGT. The V and J ends lost 6 bases and 3 bases, in that order; junction bases with no gene match: 14. DNA of the CDR3: TGTGCCAGCAGCCAAAGACCGAGGGGGCGAGTCTACGAGCAGTACTTC. It codes for CASSQRPRGRVYEQYF.

V gene TRBV6-5 combines with J gene TRBJ1-2, with TRBD1 identical over 9 bases. Germline V CDR1 and CDR2: MNHEY, SVGAGI. Trimming cost V 2 bases and J 6 bases; bases outside gene matches: 4. This CDR3 spans 14 amino acids. The CDR3 DNA reads as TGTGCCAGCAGTTACGGAAGGACAGGGGATGGCTACACCTTC. Residues: CASSYGRTGDGYTF.

This clone has more than one count but fewer than ten. This chain joins TRBV5-6 and TRBJ2-7; 9 nucleotides align to TRBD2. The CDR3 totals 18 residues. The germline V gene encodes CDR1 SGHDT and CDR2 YYEEEE. The J segment lost 0 bases and the V segment lost 6 bases, leaving 16 bases of the junction unmatched. Written as DNA, the CDR3 is TGTGCCAGCACCACCTCCTGGCTAGCGGGAAGGAGCTCCTACGAGCAGTACTTC. This gives the protein CASTTSWLAGRSSYEQYF.

The rearrangement uses TRBV28 and TRBJ2-1, with D tentatively TRBD1 (6 bases). The CDR3 has 15 residues. V dropped 2 bases and J dropped 5 bases, with 13 bases sitting between them. From germline, CDR1 is MDHEN and CDR2 SYDVKM. CDR3 amino acids: CASSLGPGVNNEQFF. CDR3 nucleotide sequence: TGTGCCAGCAGTTTAGGGCCAGGGGTGAACAATGAGCAGTTCTTC.

About this clone: One end of the junction varies from germline; a read error may be responsible. V usage is TRBV7-9 and J usage is TRBJ2-5; weak D call: TRBD1 (6 bases). Germline loops: CDR1 SEHNR, CDR2 FQNEAQ (reference sequence). The CDR3 is 16 amino acids. The CDR3 here is CSSSLGQGLFQETQYF. CDR3 DNA sequence: TGTTCCAGCAGCTTAGGGCAGGGGTTGTTCCAAGAGACCCAGTACTTC.

J is TRBJ2-1 and V is TRBV9, with 11 bases matching TRBD2. The V and J ends lost 4 bases and 5 bases, in that order; junction bases with no gene match: 8. The CDR3 has 16 residues. CDR1 and CDR2 (germline): SGDLS, YYNGEE. The CDR3 nucleotides read TGTGCCAGCAGCCCCCCTAGCGGGAGGTCGGACAATGAGCAGTTCTTC. This codes for CASSPPSGRSDNEQFF.

This sequence joins TRBV18 and TRBJ1-3; D is possibly TRBD1 (5 bases). The CDR3 contains 15 residues. Trimming left V 3 bases short and J 0 bases short, with 9 bases between. The germline V gene encodes CDR1 KGHSH and CDR2 LQKENI. CDR3 sequence reads: CASSPHDSSGNTIYF. The DNA for the CDR3 is TGTGCCAGCTCACCCCATGACAGCTCTGGAAACACCATATATTTT.

The genes are TRBV6-5 and TRBJ2-2; TRBD1 is a possible D gene (5 bases). Germline V gene data show CDR1 as MNHEY and CDR2 as SVGAGI. The CDR3 has 14 amino acids. V was shortened by 2 bases and J by 5 bases, with 9 bases between the two germline ends. CDR3 sequence: CASSYGATTGELFF. DNA of the CDR3: TGTGCCAGCAGTTACGGGGCAACGACCGGGGAGCTGTTTTTT.

The chain has TRBV28 and TRBJ2-2; 7 bases agree with TRBD2. V dropped 6 bases and J dropped 3; count of bases not matched to a gene: 7. Germline lookup yields CDR1 MDHEN and CDR2 SYDVKM. The CDR3 runs 15 residues. In DNA, the CDR3 is TGTGCCAGCAGACTAGCGTCCGCGGACACCGGGGAGCTGTTTTTT. This encodes CASRLASADTGELFF.

The rearrangement uses TRBV18 and TRBJ2-3, with 8 bases matching TRBD2. Germline CDR1 reads KGHSH; CDR2 reads LQKENI. V trimming: 1 base; J trimming: 2 bases; junction bases outside the gene matches: 5. The CDR3 is 16 residues long. The CDR3 region is CASSPLAGGPTDTQYF. The CDR3 region has the DNA TGTGCCAGCTCACCACTGGCGGGGGGACCCACAGATACGCAGTATTTT.

The chain couples TRBV29-1 to TRBJ2-7, with a weak D call TRBD1 (6 bases). Germline values: CDR1 SQVTM, CDR2 ANQGSEA. The V and J ends lost 4 bases and 0 bases respectively, with 13 bases between them. This CDR3 is 14 amino acids long. CDR3 protein: CSVGSDSHSYEQYF. In DNA form, the CDR3 reads TGCAGCGTTGGCTCGGACAGCCACTCCTACGAGCAGTACTTC.

This clone was observed a handful of times. This chain connects TRBV5-1 to TRBJ2-2; weak D call: TRBD2 (7 bases). The CDR3 spans 18 residues. The V gene lost 1 base and the J gene lost 6 bases, with 22 bases spanning the gap. CDR1 SGHRS and CDR2 YFSETQ come from the germline V gene. CDR3 nucleotide sequence: TGCGCCAGCAGCTTGATCACAGGCGCTGAAGGGGGGGCCGGGGAGCTGTTTTTT. Its protein is CASSLITGAEGGAGELFF.